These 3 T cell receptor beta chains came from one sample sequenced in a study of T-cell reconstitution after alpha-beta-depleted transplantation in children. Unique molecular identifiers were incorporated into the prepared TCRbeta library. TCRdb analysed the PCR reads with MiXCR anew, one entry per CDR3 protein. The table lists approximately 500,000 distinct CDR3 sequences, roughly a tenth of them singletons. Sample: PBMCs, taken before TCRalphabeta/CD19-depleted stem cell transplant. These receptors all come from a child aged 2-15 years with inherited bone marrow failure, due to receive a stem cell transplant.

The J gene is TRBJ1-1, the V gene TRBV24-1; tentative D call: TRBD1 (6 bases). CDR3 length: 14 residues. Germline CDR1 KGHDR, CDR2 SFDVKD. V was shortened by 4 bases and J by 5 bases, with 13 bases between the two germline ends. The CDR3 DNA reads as TGTGCCACCAGTGAACCAGGGGAGGGGACTGAAGCTTTCTTT. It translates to CATSEPGEGTEAFF.

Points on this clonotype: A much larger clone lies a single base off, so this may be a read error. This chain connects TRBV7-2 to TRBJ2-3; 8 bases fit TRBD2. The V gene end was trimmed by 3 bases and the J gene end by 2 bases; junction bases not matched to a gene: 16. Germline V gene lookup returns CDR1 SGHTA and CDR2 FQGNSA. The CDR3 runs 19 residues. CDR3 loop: CASSLRPVQRELDTDTQYF. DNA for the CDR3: TGTGCCAGCAGCTTGCGCCCGGTTCAGCGGGAGTTAGACACAGATACGCAGTATTTT.

The CDR3 sequence: CATSRDRTSRETQYF. In DNA, the CDR3 is TGTGCCACCAGCAGAGATCGGACTAGCCGTGAGACCCAGTACTTC. This chain connects TRBV15 to TRBJ2-5; 8 bases match TRBD2. Germline CDR1 reads LNHNV; CDR2 reads YYDKDF (reference sequence). This CDR3 contains 15 residues. V dropped 0 bases and J dropped 5; count of bases not matched to a gene: 5.